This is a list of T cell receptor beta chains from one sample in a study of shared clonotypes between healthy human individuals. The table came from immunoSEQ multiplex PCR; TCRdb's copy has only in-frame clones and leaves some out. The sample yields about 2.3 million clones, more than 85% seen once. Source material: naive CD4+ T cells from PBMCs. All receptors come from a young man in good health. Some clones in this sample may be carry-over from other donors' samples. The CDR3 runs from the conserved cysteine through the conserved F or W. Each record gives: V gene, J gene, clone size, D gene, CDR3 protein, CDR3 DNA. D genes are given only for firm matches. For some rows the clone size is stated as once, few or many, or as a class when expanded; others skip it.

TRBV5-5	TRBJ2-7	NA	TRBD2	CASSLALLAGVDEQYF	TGTGCCAGCAGCTTGGCCTTACTAGCGGGAGTAGACGAGCAGTACTTC
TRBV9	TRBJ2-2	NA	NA	CASSAGRDKNTGELFF	TGTGCCAGCAGCGCAGGCCGGGACAAAAACACCGGGGAGCTGTTTTTT
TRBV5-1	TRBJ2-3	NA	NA	CASSLGPVDTQYF	TGCGCCAGCAGCTTGGGGCCCGTAGATACGCAGTATTTT
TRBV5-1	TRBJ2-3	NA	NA	CASSLGGISTDTQYF	TGCGCCAGCAGCTTGGGTGGGATTAGCACAGATACGCAGTATTTT
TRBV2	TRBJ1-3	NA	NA	CASSGSHPGGNTIYF	TGTGCCAGCAGTGGCAGTCACCCAGGGGGAAACACCATATATTTT
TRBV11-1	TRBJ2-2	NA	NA	CASSFSRVAGELFF	TGTGCCAGCAGCTTCAGCAGGGTGGCCGGGGAGCTGTTTTTT
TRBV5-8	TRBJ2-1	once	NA	CASTGFSYNEQFF	TGTGCCAGCACAGGGTTTTCCTACAATGAGCAGTTCTTC
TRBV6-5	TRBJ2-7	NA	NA	CASRAYREVYEQYF	TGTGCCAGCAGAGCCTACAGGGAGGTCTACGAGCAGTACTTC
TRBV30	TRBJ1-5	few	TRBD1	CAWTQGQGNQPQHF	TGTGCCTGGACCCAGGGACAGGGCAATCAGCCCCAGCATTTT
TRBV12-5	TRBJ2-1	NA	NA	CASGLMAALNYNEQFF	TGTGCTAGTGGTTTGATGGCGGCCCTTAACTACAATGAGCAGTTCTTC
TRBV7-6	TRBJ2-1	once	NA	CASSSIYNEQFF	TGTGCCAGCAGTTCAATCTACAATGAGCAGTTCTTC
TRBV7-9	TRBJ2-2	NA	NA	CASSLSGFTGELFF	TGTGCCAGCAGCTTATCCGGTTTCACCGGGGAGCTGTTTTTT
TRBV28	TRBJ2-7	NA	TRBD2	CASSLGLAGTYEQYF	TGTGCCAGCAGTTTGGGACTAGCGGGAACTTACGAGCAGTACTTC
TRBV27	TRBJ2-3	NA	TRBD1	CASSLDRSYTDTQYF	TGTGCCAGCAGTTTGGACAGGTCCTACACAGATACGCAGTATTTT
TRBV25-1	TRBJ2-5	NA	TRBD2	CASSGPGLAFGETQYF	TGTGCCAGCAGTGGCCCGGGACTAGCGTTTGGAGAGACCCAGTACTTC
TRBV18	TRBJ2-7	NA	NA	CASSPGSEQYF	TGTGCCAGCTCACCTGGTAGCGAGCAGTACTTC
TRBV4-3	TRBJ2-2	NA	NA	CASSPAKHSGELFF	TGCGCCAGCAGCCCCGCTAAACACAGCGGGGAGCTGTTTTTT
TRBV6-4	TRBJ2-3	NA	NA	CASSSVGTPSTDTQYF	TGTGCCAGCAGTTCTGTCGGGACCCCGAGCACAGATACGCAGTATTTT
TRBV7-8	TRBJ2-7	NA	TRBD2	CASSLEAGETYEQYF	TGTGCCAGCAGCTTAGAAGCGGGAGAGACCTACGAGCAGTACTTC
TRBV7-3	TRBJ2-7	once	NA	CASSQIQGYEQYF	TGTGCCAGCAGCCAGATCCAGGGCTACGAGCAGTACTTC
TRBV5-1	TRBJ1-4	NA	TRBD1	CASSDPQGANEKLFF	TGCGCCAGCAGCGACCCACAGGGGGCTAATGAAAAACTGTTTTTT
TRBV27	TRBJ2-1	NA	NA	CASPGDAYNEQFF	TGTGCCTCCCCCGGGGATGCCTACAATGAGCAGTTCTTC
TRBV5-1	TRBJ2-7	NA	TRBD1	CASSLAAGGPYEQYF	TGCGCCAGCAGCTTGGCCGCAGGGGGCCCCTACGAGCAGTACTTC
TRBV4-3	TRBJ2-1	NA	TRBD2	CASSSEGREGQFF	TGCGCCAGCAGCTCAGAGGGGAGGGAGGGGCAGTTCTTC
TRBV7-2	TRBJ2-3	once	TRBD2	CASSSLSGASTDTQYF	TGTGCCAGCAGCTCCCTTAGCGGGGCTAGCACAGATACGCAGTATTTT
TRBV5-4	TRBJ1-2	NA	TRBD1	CASSLGQGASPYGYTF	TGTGCCAGCAGCTTGGGACAGGGGGCCAGCCCCTATGGCTACACCTTC
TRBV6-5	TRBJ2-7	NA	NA	CASSYGRGSYEQYF	TGTGCCAGCAGTTACGGCCGCGGGTCTTACGAGCAGTACTTC
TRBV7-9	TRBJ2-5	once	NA	CASRDLGGRETQYF	TGTGCCAGCAGGGATTTGGGGGGGCGAGAGACCCAGTACTTC
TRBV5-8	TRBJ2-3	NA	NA	CASTGGPGTDTQYF	TGTGCCAGTACTGGAGGCCCGGGCACAGATACGCAGTATTTT
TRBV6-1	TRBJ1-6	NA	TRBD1	CASSEATGGNSPLHF	TGTGCCAGCAGTGAAGCAACAGGGGGAAATTCACCCCTCCACTTT
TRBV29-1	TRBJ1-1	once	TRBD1	CSAVDRGIYTEAFF	TGCAGCGCAGTAGACAGGGGGATTTATACTGAAGCTTTCTTT
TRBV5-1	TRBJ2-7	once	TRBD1	CASSAGGQGSYEQYF	TGCGCCAGCAGCGCAGGAGGACAGGGTAGCTACGAGCAGTACTTC
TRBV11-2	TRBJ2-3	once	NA	CASSLWGTRTDTQYF	TGTGCCAGCAGCTTATGGGGCACCCGCACAGATACGCAGTATTTT